This T cell receptor (beta chain) was observed in a study of blood T cell repertoires in COVID-19. Overall study context: Collection of acute and convalescent COVID-19 samples took place in the United States, Italy and Spain. Sources were T cells, B-cell-depleted T cells, or PBMCs; the material itself was cDNA or gDNA.

CDR1 SGHKS and CDR2 YYEKEE come from the germline V gene (reference sequence). The CDR3 is 20 amino acids. Trimming left V 3 bases short and J 0 bases short, with 22 bases between. Clones were sequenced by immunoSEQ multiplex PCR, and TCRdb holds only the in-frame ones, with some missing. The table includes about 99,000 clones, nearly 90% detected once. Specimen: peripheral blood. This clonotype originated in a middle-aged man in a cohort sampled during active COVID-19. This chain joins TRBV5-5 and TRBJ2-6, with D possibly being TRBD1 (6 bases). The CDR3 loop reads CASSSLELRDTRSGANVLTF. Written as DNA, the CDR3 is TGTGCCAGCAGCTCCCTGGAGCTCCGGGACACACGCTCTGGGGCCAACGTCCTGACTTTC.